This entry concerns a single T cell receptor beta chain. This clonotype was counted a few times. The antigen it recognizes is unknown. A junction boundary mismatches the germline segment, possibly from a read error. The reads were generated on an Illumina HiSeq 2000. TCR beta chain libraries were generated through multiplex PCR amplification. The amplified TCR beta chain products were analyzed by high-throughput sequencing. TCRdb reran the public reads through fastp at Q25 and MiXCR, keeping productive beta chains. Each entry is one CDR3 protein sequence, shown with its most common DNA and genes. The sample data list about 200,000 distinct CDR3 sequences, and around a third of these were observed just once. The top ten clonotypes cover around 4.4% of the sample. This specimen comes from a study of breast tumors, draining lymph nodes, adjacent tissues (dated by TCRdb to the mid-2010s). With respect to the entire study: Breast cancer patients provided tumor, adjacent nontumor tissue and axillary lymph nodes, and the study compared the TCR beta repertoires across these three sources. The study was designed to assess the relationships and possible T-cell exchange between tumor, surrounding tissue and draining lymph node repertoires in human breast cancer.

Overall study results and their limits: Tumor and nontumor tissue repertoires were significantly more similar in luminal-like than in basal-like breast cancer. Rather than being directly demonstrated, the conclusion that tumor T cells originate in lymph nodes was presented as consistent with a hypothesis. T-cell repertoire diversity in tumors was found to be lower than in lymph nodes but higher than in nontumor tissue, and preferential V and J gene usage was observed. A scenario in which most tumor T cells derive from the lymph node and then expand within tumor tissue was judged to be consistent with the data.

The lymph node samples were taken from the axillary draining lymph nodes of breast cancer patients. The germline V gene encodes CDR1 MNHEY and CDR2 SVGEGT. The CDR3, cysteine through phenylalanine, is 17 amino acids long. The sequence is cut down to CDR3 DNA, 51 bases in frame from base 1. Sequenced input: axillary lymph node tissue. This clonotype was obtained from a female donor with breast cancer. Some clones in this sample may be carry-over from other donors' samples. The rearrangement joined TRBV6-2 or TRBV6-3 to TRBJ1-2; the D gene cannot be named for sure. The CDR3 loop reads CASSHSMQILGNYGYTF. The nucleotides read TGTGCCAGCAGTCACTCGATGCAGATCCTGGGGAACTATGGCTACACCTTC.